One sample yielded the 21 T cell receptor beta chains listed below, sequenced in a study of beta chain features in type 1 diabetes. The study reverse transcribed the entire isolated RNA, so it sequenced expressed TCRB transcripts. Some clones are missing from TCRdb's copy, which holds only in-frame ones; the method was immunoSEQ multiplex PCR. The sample yields roughly 250,000 clones, roughly 20% seen once. Overall study results and limits: TCRB CDR3 length was moderately but significantly reduced in all four CD4+ subsets of Type 1 diabetes patients.

These TCRs' antigens remain unknown. Sequences were obtained from naive CD4+ T cells from blood. These receptors all stem from a woman aged 40 to 50 with type 1 diabetes.

The CDR3 is CASSDPRTPQETQYF. In DNA, the CDR3 is TGTGCCAGCAGTGACCCCCGGACACCCCAAGAGACCCAGTACTTC. The V gene is TRBV25-1, the J gene TRBJ2-5; tentatively, D is TRBD1 (5 bases). This CDR3 has 15 amino acids. Germline V gene data show CDR1 as MGHDK and CDR2 as SYGVNS. V was shortened by 3 bases and J by 1 base, with 12 bases between the two germline ends.

This clone occurred a few times. The chain carries TRBV29-1 and TRBJ1-4, with 7 bases fitting TRBD1. The CDR3 spans 12 residues. CDR1 and CDR2 (germline): SQVTM, ANQGSEA. The J segment lost 8 bases and the V segment lost 6 bases, leaving 6 bases of the junction unmatched. The CDR3 spells CSVQDRLEKLFF. The CDR3 bases are TGCAGCGTCCAGGACAGGCTGGAAAAACTGTTTTTT.

The chain carries TRBV18 and TRBJ1-5, with 7 bases aligning to TRBD1. This CDR3 comprises 16 residues. Per the germline V gene, CDR1 is KGHSH and CDR2 is LQKENI. The junction had 11 bases not matched to a gene; V was cut back by 3 bases and J by 6 bases. The CDR3 loop reads CASSPQETGHPQPQHF. The CDR3 DNA reads as TGTGCCAGCTCACCCCAAGAGACAGGGCATCCTCAGCCCCAGCATTTT. Filled out from reference TRBV18 and TRBJ1-5, the complete variable domain reads NAGVMQNPRHLVRRRGQEARLRCSPMKGHSHVYWYRQLPEEGLKFMVYLQKENIIDESGMPKERFSAEFPKEGPSILRIQQVVRGDSAAYFCASSPQETGHPQPQHFGDGTRLSIL.

This clone was picked up a small number of times. This chain links TRBV18 with TRBJ1-2, with D possibly matching TRBD1 (5 bases). Germline values: CDR1 KGHSH, CDR2 LQKENI. This CDR3 comprises 13 residues. The germline V and J ends were trimmed by 5 bases and 8 bases, with 15 bases remaining between them. The CDR3 nucleotides are TGTGCCAGCTCAGGCGACAGTTTCGGAGGCTACACCTTC. Protein product: CASSGDSFGGYTF.

This clone has a handful of counts. This chain joins TRBV5-1 and TRBJ2-5; TRBD1 matches at 7 bases. This CDR3 has 16 residues. Germline V gene data show CDR1 as SGHRS and CDR2 as YFSETQ. After removal of 0 bases from V and 5 bases from J, the junction contained 10 bases not matched to a gene. The CDR3 loop reads CASSLGPEGAQETQYF. DNA of the CDR3: TGCGCCAGCAGCTTGGGGCCCGAGGGGGCGCAGGAGACCCAGTACTTC. Full variable domain (remainder filled in from reference TRBV5-1 and TRBJ2-5): KAGVTQTPRYLIKTRGQQVTLSCSPISGHRSVSWYQQTPGQGLQFLFEYFSETQRNKGNFPGRFSGRQFSNSRSEMNVSTLELGDSALYLCASSLGPEGAQETQYFGPGTRLLVL.

A few counts support this clone. This chain joins TRBV29-1 and TRBJ2-7; TRBD2 matches at 8 bases. Looked up from germline, CDR1 is SQVTM and CDR2 is ANQGSEA. V gave up 4 bases and J gave up 0 bases; unmatched junction bases: 8. CDR3 length: 15 residues. The CDR3 DNA follows: TGCAGCGTTGTCCCAGAAGCGGGAGTCTCCTACGAGCAGTACTTC. Its protein product is CSVVPEAGVSYEQYF.

This clone was found a few times. The V and J genes are TRBV9 and TRBJ2-1; D may be TRBD1 (5 bases). Germline assignment: CDR1 SGDLS and CDR2 YYNGEE. The CDR3 loop spans 18 amino acids. V was cut by 1 base and J by 2 bases, with 19 bases left in between. The CDR3: CASSVQPPGVGAYNEQFF. The CDR3 region has the DNA TGTGCCAGCAGCGTACAGCCCCCAGGTGTAGGGGCCTACAATGAGCAGTTCTTC.

This clone has a handful of counts. This chain joins TRBV7-9 and TRBJ1-4, with D unresolved. Trimming shortened V by 4 bases and J by 7 bases, and 13 bases separated the two germline ends. CDR1 is SEHNR and CDR2 is FQNEAQ in the germline V gene (reference sequence). This CDR3 has 14 residues. The CDR3 sequence: CASSSSGPSEKLFF. The CDR3 DNA reads TGTGCCAGCAGCTCCAGCGGGCCCAGTGAAAAACTGTTTTTT.

The chain couples TRBV9 to TRBJ2-1; 9 nucleotides agree with TRBD1. From germline, CDR1 is SGDLS and CDR2 YYNGEE. J lost 6 bases, V lost 2 bases, and 6 bases had no gene match. The CDR3 sequence is 15 residues long. DNA for the CDR3: TGTGCCAGCAGCGTGACAGGGGGATTGGTCAATGAGCAGTTCTTC. Protein product: CASSVTGGLVNEQFF.

For this clone: An end of the junction differs from the germline gene, which may be a read error. CDR3 sequence reads: CASSQGGETQYF. CDR3 coding DNA: TGTGCTAGCAGCCAAGGAGGCGAGACCCAGTACTTC. The genes are TRBV7-7 and TRBJ2-5, with D possibly matching TRBD2 (5 bases). The germline V gene has CDR1 SSHAT and CDR2 FNYEAQ (reference sequence). The CDR3 spans 12 residues.

The rearrangement uses TRBV6-5 and TRBJ1-1; D unresolved. V was clipped by 6 bases and J by 1 base, with 9 bases between them. Germline-derived CDR1 and CDR2 are MNHEY and SVGAGI. This CDR3 contains 13 residues. CDR3 protein: CASSPGSNTEAFF. The CDR3 DNA reads TGTGCCAGCAGCCCCGGGTCGAACACTGAAGCTTTCTTT.

This clone was seen a handful of times. The chain joins TRBV9 to TRBJ1-2; D gene unclear. This CDR3 comprises 15 residues. V was cut by 4 bases and J by 9 bases, with 22 bases left in between. Germline CDR1 SGDLS, CDR2 YYNGEE. The CDR3 reads CASSPRHADAPRYTF. For the CDR3, the DNA is TGTGCCAGCAGCCCTCGACATGCCGACGCCCCTCGCTACACCTTC. The full variable domain, completed using reference TRBV9 and TRBJ1-2, is DSGVTQTPKHLITATGQRVTLRCSPRSGDLSVYWYQQSLDQGLQFLIQYYNGEERAKGNILERFSAQQFPDLHSELNLSSLELGDSALYFCASSPRHADAPRYTFGSGTRLTVV.

This chain links TRBV2 with TRBJ2-6, with D possibly being TRBD1 (6 bases). The CDR3 extends over 13 amino acids. Looked up from germline, CDR1 is SNHLY and CDR2 is FYNNEI. The V end lost 11 bases, the J end lost 1 base, and 9 bases lay between the germline ends. This CDR3 reads CAGGVSGANVLTF. The CDR3 DNA reads TGTGCCGGGGGCGTATCTGGGGCCAACGTCCTGACTTTC.

The J gene is TRBJ1-5, the V gene TRBV7-2; D not certain. The V end was cut by 7 bases, the J end by 2 bases, with 9 bases between. The CDR3 has 13 amino acids. Germline V gene sequence: CDR1 SGHTA, CDR2 FQGNSA. The CDR3 sequence is CASTGAGNQPQHF. For the CDR3, the DNA is TGTGCCAGCACGGGAGCGGGCAATCAGCCCCAGCATTTT.

This clone showed up just a few times. The rearrangement links TRBV4-1 to TRBJ2-2; a weak D match, TRBD2 (6 bases). The V and J ends lost 3 bases and 0 bases respectively, with 14 bases between them. CDR1 MGHRA and CDR2 YSYEKL come from the germline V gene. CDR3 length: 17 residues. CDR3 coding DNA: TGCGCCAGCAGCCAGCCCTGGGAGGCAGCGAACACCGGGGAGCTGTTTTTT. It translates to CASSQPWEAANTGELFF.

The genes are TRBV27 and TRBJ2-5; D is perhaps TRBD2 (5 bases). This CDR3 has 14 residues. Trimming left V 4 bases short and J 6 bases short, with 15 bases between. Germline CDR1 and CDR2: MNHEY and SMNVEV (reference sequence). CDR3 sequence (DNA): TGTGCCAGCAGTTGGGAGCCGAGAGGACAGACCCAGTACTTC. This gives the protein CASSWEPRGQTQYF.

In this sample, this clone turned up a few times. The genes are TRBV7-9 and TRBJ2-7; TRBD1 agrees at 11 bases. This CDR3 region has 16 residues. The V segment lost 3 bases and the J segment 0 bases; nucleotides outside the gene matches: 4. Germline V gives CDR1 SEHNR, CDR2 FQNEAQ (reference sequence). CDR3 sequence (DNA): TGTGCCAGCAGCTTTAGGGACAGGGGGATCTCCTACGAGCAGTACTTC. Translation: CASSFRDRGISYEQYF.

J is TRBJ1-1 and V is TRBV18, with a possible D match to TRBD1 (6 bases). The CDR3 extends over 12 amino acids. In germline, CDR1 is KGHSH, CDR2 LQKENI. The ends were cut back, 5 bases at V and 6 bases at J, with 10 bases in the middle. CDR3 in DNA: TGTGCCAGCTCAGCTGGGGGCCCTGAAGCTTTCTTT. This gives the protein CASSAGGPEAFF.

The chain carries TRBV7-2 and TRBJ2-7, with 9 bases identical to TRBD1. The CDR3 is made up of 16 amino acids. Looked up from germline, CDR1 is SGHTA and CDR2 is FQGNSA. Unmatched junction bases numbered 7, after V lost 4 bases and J lost 0 bases. This chain's CDR3 is CASSYAGTGPSYEQYF. The CDR3 DNA sequence: TGTGCCAGCAGCTATGCCGGGACAGGGCCCTCCTACGAGCAGTACTTC.

This clone was detected once. The chain employs TRBV28 and TRBJ2-1; 10 bases match TRBD2. This CDR3 has 16 amino acids. Germline trimming cut 5 bases from V and 4 bases from J; bases unmatched to any gene: 8. From germline, CDR1 is MDHEN and CDR2 SYDVKM. Written as DNA, the CDR3 is TGTGCCAGCAGTAAACAGACTAGCGGGTTTTACAATGAGCAGTTCTTC. As protein: CASSKQTSGFYNEQFF.

This clone occurred a few times. This rearrangement joins TRBV6-5 to TRBJ2-1, with TRBD1 identical over 10 bases. CDR1 is MNHEY and CDR2 is SVGAGI in the germline V gene. The length of the CDR3 is 15 residues. The V segment lost 4 bases and the J segment 5 bases; nucleotides outside the gene matches: 5. The CDR3: CASSWGQGIDNEQFF. The CDR3 coding sequence is TGTGCCAGCAGTTGGGGACAGGGGATCGACAATGAGCAGTTCTTC.